This T cell receptor (beta chain) was captured by sequencing in a study of blood T cells in healthy people across ages. Each donor supplied approximately 10 milliliters of peripheral blood. Germline assignment: CDR1 SGHDN and CDR2 FVKESK. This CDR3 is built from 14 residues. V dropped 2 bases and J dropped 12 bases, with 17 bases sitting between them. A sample-barcoded 5' primer and a J-beta primer mix were used in a second PCR of roughly 6 to 11 cycles. Carrying 12 random nucleotides, a template-switch adaptor labeled each individual cDNA molecule. A single record per CDR3 protein comes from TCRdb applying MiXCR to the 5' RACE reads. The table has approximately 770,000 distinct CDR3 sequences, roughly 64% seen once.

The chain employs TRBV14 and TRBJ2-1; unclear D gene. Specimen: blood. The origin of this receptor is a man under 40 in good health. CDR3 sequence: CASSQTNPALGQFF. CDR3 nucleotide sequence: TGTGCCAGCAGCCAAACCAATCCAGCCTTAGGGCAGTTCTTC.